This T cell receptor (beta chain) emerged from a study of OX40 agonist ivuxolimab in advanced cancers. Generated by immunoSEQ multiplex PCR, the TCRdb table keeps only in-frame clones and is missing some. The repertoire holds tens of thousands of clones, with about 83% as singletons. In germline, CDR1 is SNHLY, CDR2 FYNNEI. The length of the CDR3 is 15 residues. V lost 2 bases and J lost 3, with 13 bases in between. Here the sequenced sample was CD4+ or CD8+ T cells sorted from blood, taken in a trial of the OX40 agonist ivuxolimab. This TCR was recovered from an adult with an advanced solid tumor such as melanoma, head and neck, liver or kidney cancer. The V gene is TRBV2, the J gene TRBJ2-5; possibly TRBD2 for D (5 bases). CDR3 bases: TGTGCCAGCAGTGAATGGAGCGGATCTAAAGAGACCCAGTACTTC. Amino acid sequence: CASSEWSGSKETQYF.